These 29 T cell receptor beta chains share one sample of origin, sequenced in a study of control samples from healthy donors and cancer patients. Repertoires were generated with immunoSEQ multiplex PCR, while TCRdb's copy carries only in-frame clones and drops some. The table records over 90,000 clones, about 89% of them present only once. The specimen was PBMCs. The receptor source for this set is a man in his sixties with lung cancer.

The chain combines TRBV28 with TRBJ1-5, with a possible D match to TRBD1 (5 bases). Germline CDR1 and CDR2: MDHEN and SYDVKM. Trimming removed 7 bases at V and 1 base at J, with 14 bases between. The CDR3 covers 15 residues. The CDR3 protein is CASNDGGVSNQPQHF. CDR3 DNA: TGTGCCAGCAACGACGGGGGGGTGAGCAATCAGCCCCAGCATTTT.

This sequence joins TRBV6-5 and TRBJ1-1, with a weak D call TRBD1 (5 bases). CDR3 length: 15 amino acids. CDR1 and CDR2 from the germline V gene are MNHEY and SVGAGI. With 7 bases removed from V and 6 bases from J, the gap between germline ends came to 21 bases. This chain's CDR3 is CASKLEGVWGSEAFF. The DNA for the CDR3 is TGTGCCAGCAAATTGGAAGGGGTCTGGGGCTCTGAAGCTTTCTTT.

This clone appeared once. The chain is built from TRBV7-8 and TRBJ2-7; TRBD1 or TRBD2 may be the D gene (5 bases each). The CDR3 extends over 14 amino acids. With 5 bases removed from V and 2 bases from J, the gap between germline ends came to 13 bases. Germline CDR1 is SGHVS and CDR2 is FQNEAQ. As DNA, the CDR3 is TGTGCCAGCAGCCACGGGACCTACACCTACGAGCAGTACGTC. Residues: CASSHGTYTYEQYV.

V is TRBV2 and J is TRBJ2-3, with TRBD2 identical over 13 bases. The CDR3 runs 16 residues. V shed 2 bases and J 5 bases; nucleotides not matched to a gene: 4. Germline-derived CDR1 and CDR2 are SNHLY and FYNNEI. In DNA form, the CDR3 reads TGTGCCAGCAGTGAAATACTAGCGGGGGGGCGAGATACGCAGTATTTT. As protein: CASSEILAGGRDTQYF.

The J gene is TRBJ1-2, the V gene TRBV14, with TRBD1 matching over 8 bases. V lost 6 bases to trimming and J lost 4 bases; unmatched junction nucleotides: 13. The V gene's germline CDR1 is SGHDN and CDR2 FVKESK. This CDR3 comprises 16 residues. This chain's CDR3 is CASSLDRGGFAYGYTF. The CDR3 nucleotides read TGTGCCAGCAGTCTCGACAGGGGAGGATTCGCCTATGGCTACACCTTC.

This rearrangement joins TRBV27 to TRBJ1-2; 8 bases are shared with TRBD1. The trim removed 5 bases at V and 8 bases at J, leaving 13 bases unmatched. The CDR3 extends over 15 amino acids. CDR1 is MNHEY and CDR2 is SMNVEV in the germline V gene (reference sequence). CDR3 in amino acids: CASSPYSGGRRGYTF. CDR3 sequence (DNA): TGTGCCAGCAGTCCGTACTCAGGGGGCAGAAGGGGCTACACCTTC.

This clone was found a few times. The genes are TRBV25-1 and TRBJ2-5; a weak D match, TRBD2 (5 bases). The CDR3 totals 15 residues. V lost 2 bases and J 6 bases, leaving 16 bases between the germline ends. The germline V gene has CDR1 MGHDK and CDR2 SYGVNS. As DNA, the CDR3 is TGTGCCAGCAGTGAAAATACAGTTCGGGGAAAGACCCAGTACTTC. As protein: CASSENTVRGKTQYF.

This clone was seen a few times. This chain uses TRBV19 with TRBJ1-6, with D unresolved. Germline assignment: CDR1 LNHDA and CDR2 SQIVND (reference sequence). V lost 7 bases to trimming and J lost 0 bases, with 16 bases between them. CDR3 length equals 17 residues. The CDR3 nucleotides read TGTGCCAGTACCAAGGGCCCCCCGAGCTCCTATAATTCACCCCTCCACTTT. As protein: CASTKGPPSSYNSPLHF.

The chain links TRBV12-5 to TRBJ2-1; 7 nucleotides match TRBD1. CDR3 length: 15 residues. Germline V gene lookup returns CDR1 LGHNT and CDR2 FRNRAP. Trimming took 6 bases from V and 7 from J; bases not matched to a gene: 12. The DNA of the CDR3 is TGTGCTAGTGGCCTTCGATGGACAGGAAAAAATGAGCAGTTCTTC. Its protein product is CASGLRWTGKNEQFF.

V is TRBV5-1 and J is TRBJ1-2; D gene ambiguous. The CDR3 length is 13 residues. Germline V CDR1 and CDR2: SGHRS, YFSETQ. V lost 5 bases, J lost 0 bases, and 8 bases lay in between. The CDR3 DNA reads TGCGCCAGCAGTATAGGACCTAACTATGGCTACACCTTC. It translates to CASSIGPNYGYTF.

V gene TRBV11-3 combines with J gene TRBJ2-3, with 13 positions matching TRBD2. In germline, CDR1 is SGHNT, CDR2 YENEEA. V gave up 1 base and J gave up 0 bases; unmatched junction bases: 4. This CDR3 has 18 amino acids. DNA for the CDR3: TGTGCCAGCAGCTTAGCCAGACTAGCGGGGGGTAGCACAGATACGCAGTATTTT. Its translation is CASSLARLAGGSTDTQYF.

The rearrangement uses TRBV30 and TRBJ2-1, with D hard to call. The CDR3 totals 13 residues. V lost 2 bases, J lost 5 bases, and 10 bases lay in between. Germline V CDR1 and CDR2: GTSNPN, SVGIG (reference sequence). Here the CDR3 DNA reads TGTGCCTGGAGTCCTTCGGGTCACAATGAGCAGTTCTTC. This codes for CAWSPSGHNEQFF. Full variable domain (outside the CDR3, taken from reference TRBV30 and TRBJ2-1): SQTIHQWPATLVQPVGSPLSLECTVEGTSNPNLYWYRQAAGRGLQLLFYSVGIGQISSEVPQNLSASRPQDRQFILSSKKLLLSDSGFYLCAWSPSGHNEQFFGPGTRLTVL.

The rearrangement uses TRBV4-1 and TRBJ2-1, with TRBD1 as a possible D gene (7 bases). CDR3 length: 13 residues. Per germline, CDR1 MGHRA and CDR2 YSYEKL. V dropped 4 bases and J dropped 7 bases, with 11 bases sitting between them. CDR3 DNA sequence: TGCGCCAGCAGCCGAGCAGGGGGGAATGAGCAGTTCTTC. This gives the protein CASSRAGGNEQFF.

This clone was recorded a few times. V usage is TRBV5-5 and J usage is TRBJ1-4; a possible D gene is TRBD1 (5 bases). The germline V and J ends were trimmed by 3 bases and 3 bases, with 12 bases remaining between them. Germline V gene sequence: CDR1 SGHKS, CDR2 YYEKEE (reference sequence). The CDR3 has 15 residues. This CDR3 is CASSWWGSPNEKLFF. The CDR3 region has the DNA TGTGCCAGCAGCTGGTGGGGGTCACCTAATGAAAAACTGTTTTTT.

The V gene is TRBV6-2 or TRBV6-3, the J gene TRBJ1-4; no clear D. The V gene's germline CDR1 is MNHEY and CDR2 SVGEGT. V was cut by 5 bases and J by 0 bases, with 7 bases left in between. CDR3 size: 14 residues. The CDR3 spells CASSPSTTNEKLFF. CDR3 DNA sequence: TGTGCCAGCAGTCCGTCCACAACTAATGAAAAACTGTTTTTT.

The chain couples TRBV5-1 to TRBJ2-3, with 13 bases fitting TRBD2. Germline V gene sequence: CDR1 SGHRS, CDR2 YFSETQ. There are 16 residues in the CDR3. The V segment lost 5 bases and the J segment 2 bases; nucleotides outside the gene matches: 5. The CDR3 bases are TGCGCCAGCAGTAGACTAGCGGGGGGTAACACAGATACGCAGTATTTT. This codes for CASSRLAGGNTDTQYF.

The chain carries TRBV5-1 and TRBJ2-7; 7 bases map to TRBD1. Trimming removed 0 bases from V and 2 bases from J; junction bases left unmatched: 2. CDR3 size: 14 residues. Germline V gene lookup returns CDR1 SGHRS and CDR2 YFSETQ. Here the CDR3 reads CASSLGQGPYEQYF. CDR3 DNA: TGCGCCAGCAGCTTGGGACAGGGACCCTACGAGCAGTACTTC.

Here the CDR3 reads CASSEGTRGPVQPQHF. The DNA for the CDR3 is TGTGCCAGCAGTGAAGGAACCAGGGGGCCGGTTCAGCCCCAGCATTTT. The V gene is TRBV2, the J gene TRBJ1-5; 8 nucleotides match TRBD1. J was trimmed by 6 bases and V by 1 base; bases with no gene match: 8. The V gene's germline CDR1 is SNHLY and CDR2 FYNNEI. The CDR3 has 16 residues.

This clone was detected only a few times. V and J are TRBV30 and TRBJ1-3; D ambiguous. Trimming took 0 bases from V and 4 from J, leaving 10 bases between them. The CDR3 runs 14 residues. Germline V gene sequence: CDR1 GTSNPN, CDR2 SVGIG (reference sequence). CDR3 protein: CAWSVRSLGNTIYF. CDR3 nucleotides: TGTGCCTGGAGTGTACGGTCTCTCGGAAACACCATATATTTT.

V gene TRBV7-3 combines with J gene TRBJ1-1; D gene ambiguous. Germline V CDR1 and CDR2: SGHTA, FQGTGA. V lost 3 bases, J lost 3 bases, and 11 bases lay in between. The CDR3 is made up of 14 amino acids. CDR3 in amino acids: CASSLYGKDTEAFF. In nucleotides, the CDR3 is TGTGCCAGCAGCTTGTATGGGAAGGACACTGAAGCTTTCTTT.

V gene TRBV7-2 combines with J gene TRBJ1-5; D unclear. This CDR3 has 15 residues. The V gene lost 5 bases and the J gene lost 3 bases, with 14 bases spanning the gap. CDR1 is SGHTA, CDR2 FQGNSA, per germline. The CDR3 region has the DNA TGTGCCAGCAGCACAAGATCTCCTGACAATCAGCCCCAGCATTTT. This gives the protein CASSTRSPDNQPQHF.

The chain has TRBV5-6 and TRBJ2-4; D is ambiguous. Deletions cut 4 bases from V and 7 bases from J, with 15 bases between. The germline gives CDR1 SGHDT, CDR2 YYEEEE. This CDR3 has 14 residues. Written as DNA, the CDR3 is TGTGCCAGCAGCCTCTCTGGACCTGGGAACATTCAGTACTTC. Its translation: CASSLSGPGNIQYF. Looking up the rest from reference TRBV5-6 and TRBJ2-4 gives the full variable domain: DAGVTQSPTHLIKTRGQQVTLRCSPKSGHDTVSWYQQALGQGPQFIFQYYEEEERQRGNFPDRFSGHQFPNYSSELNVNALLLGDSALYLCASSLSGPGNIQYFGAGTRLSVL.

This chain uses TRBV12-5 with TRBJ2-2; D uncertain. This CDR3 region has 13 residues. V was cut by 7 bases and J by 5 bases, with 11 bases left in between. Per germline, CDR1 LGHNT and CDR2 FRNRAP. CDR3 sequence: CASARWDTGELFF. In nucleotides, the CDR3 is TGTGCTAGTGCCCGATGGGATACCGGGGAGCTGTTTTTT.

The chain carries TRBV6-6 and TRBJ1-5; TRBD1 matches at 10 bases. V gave up 5 bases and J gave up 0 bases; unmatched junction bases: 4. The CDR3 spans 16 residues. CDR1 MNHNY and CDR2 SVGAGI come from the germline V gene (reference sequence). The DNA for the CDR3 is TGTGCCAGCAGTCGACAGGGGGCAAGTAGCAATCAGCCCCAGCATTTT. Translation gives CASSRQGASSNQPQHF.

This chain uses TRBV30 with TRBJ2-3, with 11 bases matching TRBD2. Trimming removed 3 bases from V and 6 bases from J; junction bases left unmatched: 17. CDR1 GTSNPN and CDR2 SVGIG come from the germline V gene (reference sequence). This CDR3 has 18 amino acids. This chain's CDR3 is CAWRLDVPGLAVFDTQYF. As DNA, the CDR3 is TGTGCCTGGAGACTAGATGTACCGGGACTAGCGGTGTTCGATACGCAGTATTTT.

V gene TRBV5-1 combines with J gene TRBJ1-2, with 8 bases lining up with TRBD1. V dropped 6 bases and J dropped 3; count of bases not matched to a gene: 7. The CDR3 is 14 residues long. Germline V gene lookup returns CDR1 SGHRS and CDR2 YFSETQ. This chain's CDR3 is CASTDRGDHYGYTF. In nucleotides, the CDR3 is TGCGCCAGCACCGACAGGGGAGATCACTATGGCTACACCTTC.

The rearrangement uses TRBV3-1 (or the pseudogene TRBV3-2) and TRBJ2-1; possibly TRBD1 for D (6 bases). V lost 3 bases, J lost 2 bases, and 8 bases lay in between. Germline V lookup: CDR1 LGHDT, CDR2 YNNKEL (reference sequence). There are 14 residues in the CDR3. DNA for the CDR3: TGTGCCAGCAGCCATCGGACAGCCTACAATGAGCAGTTCTTC. It translates to CASSHRTAYNEQFF.

This sequence joins TRBV6-6 and TRBJ1-1; tentative D call: TRBD1 (5 bases). V was cut by 6 bases and J by 7 bases, with 21 bases left in between. The CDR3 spans 15 residues. In germline, CDR1 is MNHNY, CDR2 SVGAGI (reference sequence). CDR3 sequence: CASRTTEARANEAFF. The CDR3 DNA sequence: TGTGCCAGCAGAACGACAGAGGCCCGGGCCAATGAAGCTTTCTTT.

The gene calls are TRBV7-9 and TRBJ1-5; D is possibly TRBD1 (5 bases). CDR1 is SEHNR and CDR2 is FQNEAQ in the germline V gene (reference sequence). There are 12 residues in the CDR3. Deletions cut 1 base from V and 9 bases from J, with 7 bases between. CDR3: CASSLGQLPQHF. The CDR3 region has the DNA TGTGCCAGCAGCTTAGGACAGCTGCCCCAGCATTTT.